The clone carrying this T cell receptor (beta chain) was seen at least ten times. Its target is not known. Libraries for TCR beta were made by quantitative 5'-RACE with molecular barcodes. TCRdb reanalysed the 5' RACE reads using MiXCR and keeps one entry per CDR3 protein. The sample holds some 840,000 distinct CDR3 sequences; around 11% are singletons and the top ten take 0.51%. The CDR3 covers 12 residues. Germline V CDR1 and CDR2: SGHTA, FQGNSA. The V and J ends lost 2 bases and 3 bases respectively, with 2 bases between them. The data belong to a study of CD8 T cells in ankylosing spondylitis. Study-wide points: According to the report, clones linked to the disease were significantly enriched in matched synovial fluid samples taken from ankylosing spondylitis patients. Disease-linked clones had a CD8+ phenotype and relatively low frequency in peripheral blood. There were earlier reports of some motif variants in reactive arthritis synovial fluid and blood. Roughly 8 highly homologous variants made up a TCR beta motif that seemed to typify ankylosing spondylitis blood.

The sequence derives from a male donor with ankylosing spondylitis. This chain joins TRBV7-2 and TRBJ2-1; D unresolved. Sequencing was done on a sample of blood, either unsorted or a sorted T cell fraction (not recorded which). CDR3 region: CASSLLYNEQFF. The CDR3 DNA follows: TGTGCCAGCAGCTTACTCTACAATGAGCAGTTCTTC.